One sample yielded the 25 T cell receptor beta chains listed below, sequenced in a study of OX40 agonist ivuxolimab in advanced cancers. The library was generated by the immunoSEQ multiplex PCR assay. TCRdb limited this immuneACCESS table to in-frame rearrangements with V and J called. A share of clones is missing; checked studies link under half to unresolved V genes, and the rest is unexplained. Across this sample there are some 66,000 clones, with about four fifths seen only once. The ten largest clones take up 2% to 2.5% of the sample. The source was CD4+ or CD8+ T cells sorted from blood, collected in a trial of the OX40 agonist ivuxolimab. The source is an adult with an advanced solid tumor such as melanoma, head and neck, liver or kidney cancer.

The chain employs TRBV15 and TRBJ2-1; D is perhaps TRBD1 or TRBD2 (6 bases each). From germline, CDR1 is LNHNV and CDR2 YYDKDF (reference sequence). The CDR3 spans 17 residues. The V end lost 0 bases, the J end lost 6 bases, and 18 bases lay between the germline ends. The CDR3 coding sequence is TGTGCCACCAGCAGAGATCGGGGGCAGGGAAGGGGCAATGAGCAGTTCTTC. This codes for CATSRDRGQGRGNEQFF.

This sequence joins TRBV7-2 and TRBJ1-2; possibly TRBD1 for D (5 bases). CDR3 length equals 16 residues. V was cut by 0 bases and J by 1 base, with 12 bases left in between. From germline, CDR1 is SGHTA and CDR2 FQGNSA. CDR3 protein: CASSLALGGGNYGYTF. The CDR3 nucleotides are TGTGCCAGCAGCTTAGCTCTCGGGGGTGGTAACTATGGCTACACCTTC.

In its sample, this clone ranks as medium-sized. The chain is built from TRBV28 and TRBJ2-7; 7 nucleotides agree with TRBD2. Germline values: CDR1 MDHEN, CDR2 SYDVKM. The V and J ends lost 7 bases and 6 bases, in that order; junction bases with no gene match: 6. The CDR3 totals 12 residues. CDR3 sequence: CASTGRLFEQYF. The CDR3 DNA reads as TGTGCCAGCACCGGGAGGTTATTCGAGCAGTACTTC.

This rearrangement joins TRBV5-1 to TRBJ1-4, with TRBD1 as a possible D gene (6 bases). V was clipped by 0 bases and J by 7 bases, with 16 bases between them. Germline CDR1 reads SGHRS; CDR2 reads YFSETQ. The CDR3 is 16 amino acids. DNA of the CDR3: TGCGCCAGCAGCTTGGAGGGGCTGGGGGCGTCTGAAAAACTGTTTTTT. This encodes CASSLEGLGASEKLFF. The full variable domain, its missing parts supplied by reference TRBV5-1 and TRBJ1-4, is KAGVTQTPRYLIKTRGQQVTLSCSPISGHRSVSWYQQTPGQGLQFLFEYFSETQRNKGNFPGRFSGRQFSNSRSEMNVSTLELGDSALYLCASSLEGLGASEKLFFGSGTQLSVL.

The chain recombines TRBV15 with TRBJ1-2; D uncertain. Trimming took off 0 bases at V and 2 bases at J, with 10 bases between the two ends. The CDR3 contains 15 residues. CDR1 and CDR2 (germline): LNHNV, YYDKDF (reference sequence). The CDR3 loop is CATSRDKSSNYGYTF. As DNA, the CDR3 is TGTGCCACCAGCAGAGATAAGAGTTCGAACTATGGCTACACCTTC.

The chain is built from TRBV5-1 and TRBJ1-1; the D gene is possibly TRBD1 (6 bases). Germline V gene data show CDR1 as SGHRS and CDR2 as YFSETQ. Trimming left V 1 base short and J 1 base short, with 8 bases between. The CDR3 extends over 14 amino acids. The CDR3 reads CASSLLQGNTEAFF. DNA for the CDR3: TGCGCCAGCAGCTTGCTACAGGGGAACACTGAAGCTTTCTTT.

The chain uses TRBV6-5 and TRBJ2-1; no firm D call. V was shortened by 4 bases and J by 2 bases, with 15 bases between the two germline ends. CDR3 length: 16 residues. Germline V CDR1 and CDR2: MNHEY, SVGAGI. The CDR3 spells CASSSPRSPTYNEQFF. The CDR3 DNA reads TGTGCCAGCAGTTCCCCTCGCTCCCCCACCTACAATGAGCAGTTCTTC.

The chain joins TRBV10-2 to TRBJ1-5, with TRBD1 matching 8 bases. There are 14 residues in the CDR3. Losses at the gene ends were 5 bases for V and 5 bases for J; bases not matched to a gene: 5. The germline gives CDR1 WSHSY, CDR2 SAAADI. The CDR3 spells CASSRQGLYQPQHF. The CDR3 bases are TGCGCCAGCAGTCGACAGGGGTTGTATCAGCCCCAGCATTTT.

The chain couples TRBV18 to TRBJ2-7, with D unresolved. Germline V gene data show CDR1 as KGHSH and CDR2 as LQKENI. The CDR3 length is 15 residues. Trimming took off 0 bases at V and 3 bases at J, with 12 bases between the two ends. The CDR3 nucleotides are TGTGCCAGCTCACCACCCTCTCGAGCCAACTACGAGCAGTACTTC. Protein: CASSPPSRANYEQYF.

V usage is TRBV19 and J usage is TRBJ1-1, with D uncertain. There are 13 residues in the CDR3. The V gene's germline CDR1 is LNHDA and CDR2 SQIVND (reference sequence). Trimming shortened V by 7 bases and J by 5 bases, and 14 bases separated the two germline ends. The CDR3 loop reads CASNQPLGTEAFF. CDR3 sequence (DNA): TGTGCCAGTAATCAACCTCTGGGTACTGAAGCTTTCTTT. The variable domain in full, with the rest retrieved from reference TRBV19 and TRBJ1-1, is DGGITQSPKYLFRKEGQNVTLSCEQNLNHDAMYWYRQDPGQGLRLIYYSQIVNDFQKGDIAEGYSVSREKKESFPLTVTSAQKNPTAFYLCASNQPLGTEAFFGQGTRLTVV.

This clone was detected only once. V usage is TRBV18 and J usage is TRBJ2-7; tentative D call: TRBD2 (6 bases). Trimming removed 5 bases from V and 2 bases from J, with 13 bases in between. From germline, CDR1 is KGHSH and CDR2 LQKENI. The CDR3 has 14 residues. CDR3 bases: TGTGCCAGCTCATCCGGGACTCACACCTACGAGCAGTACTTC. It translates to CASSSGTHTYEQYF.

This chain uses TRBV27 with TRBJ1-2; D is ambiguous. Trimming removed 5 bases at V and 9 bases at J, with 13 bases between. This CDR3 comprises 12 residues. CDR1 MNHEY and CDR2 SMNVEV come from the germline V gene (reference sequence). CDR3 sequence (DNA): TGTGCCAGCAGTCCCCCCGGCCTAAGCTACACCTTC. Translating gives CASSPPGLSYTF.

The V gene is TRBV5-1, the J gene TRBJ2-1; D is undetermined. Germline V CDR1 and CDR2: SGHRS, YFSETQ. CDR3 length equals 14 residues. Trimming removed 0 bases at V and 3 bases at J, with 7 bases between. CDR3 nucleotide sequence: TGCGCCAGCAGCTTGGGACAATACTACAATGAGCAGTTCTTC. Encoded protein: CASSLGQYYNEQFF.

The J gene is TRBJ1-6, the V gene TRBV25-1, with 8 bases fitting TRBD1. CDR3 length equals 14 residues. Germline CDR1 is MGHDK and CDR2 is SYGVNS. Trimming cost V 5 bases and J 6 bases; bases outside gene matches: 3. This CDR3 reads CASSQTGANSPLHF. The CDR3 nucleotides are TGTGCCAGCAGTCAGACAGGGGCTAATTCACCCCTCCACTTT.

The chain uses TRBV4-2 and TRBJ1-3; 10 bases fit TRBD1. Trimming took 1 base from V and 2 from J; bases not matched to a gene: 2. CDR3 length: 16 residues. Germline-derived CDR1 and CDR2 are LGHNA and YNFKEQ. This chain's CDR3 is CASSQAGTGAGNTIYF. In DNA, the CDR3 is TGTGCCAGCAGCCAAGCCGGGACAGGGGCTGGAAACACCATATATTTT.

The chain joins TRBV11-3 to TRBJ2-5; 13 positions agree with TRBD2. J lost 4 bases, V lost 1 base, and 9 bases had no gene match. CDR1 and CDR2 from the germline V gene are SGHNT and YENEEA. The CDR3 sequence is 18 residues long. The DNA for the CDR3 is TGTGCCAGCAGCTTAGTAGGTTCGAGACTAGCGGGAGGAGAGACCCAGTACTTC. It specifies CASSLVGSRLAGGETQYF.

The CDR3 here is CASSEYQPQHF. CDR3 nucleotide sequence: TGTGCCAGCAGTGAATATCAGCCCCAGCATTTT. The V and J genes are TRBV6-1 and TRBJ1-5; D remains unclear. CDR3 length equals 11 residues. Trimming left V 2 bases short and J 5 bases short, with 1 base between. Germline-derived CDR1 and CDR2 are MNHNS and SASEGT.

In its sample, this clone was seen once. V is TRBV9 and J is TRBJ2-3; 7 nucleotides match TRBD2. The CDR3 runs 16 residues. Trimming removed 1 base from V and 4 bases from J; junction bases left unmatched: 9. Germline values: CDR1 SGDLS, CDR2 YYNGEE. CDR3 sequence: CASSVRGASGADTQYF. Here the CDR3 DNA reads TGTGCCAGCAGCGTAAGAGGGGCTAGCGGCGCAGATACGCAGTATTTT.

In nucleotides, the CDR3 is TGTGCCAGCAGCTTACATTGGGGATTAGGGGACTACGGTACCGGGGAGCTGTTTTTT. It specifies CASSLHWGLGDYGTGELFF. The V and J genes are TRBV7-9 and TRBJ2-2, with 7 bases aligning to TRBD2. In germline, CDR1 is SEHNR, CDR2 FQNEAQ (reference sequence). The CDR3 runs 19 residues. The trim removed 2 bases at V and 5 bases at J, leaving 17 bases unmatched. The full variable domain, its missing parts supplied by reference TRBV7-9 and TRBJ2-2, is DTGVSQNPRHKITKRGQNVTFRCDPISEHNRLYWYRQTLGQGPEFLTYFQNEAQLEKSRLLSDRFSAERPKGSFSTLEIQRTEQGDSAMYLCASSLHWGLGDYGTGELFFGEGSRLTVL.

The chain couples TRBV4-2 to TRBJ2-3; 12 nucleotides align to TRBD2. V shed 4 bases, J shed 4 bases, and the junction held 3 bases outside the gene matches. The CDR3 spans 15 residues. CDR1 is LGHNA and CDR2 is YNFKEQ in the germline V gene. CDR3 bases: TGTGCCAGCAGCCGGACTAGCGGGAATGCAGATACGCAGTATTTT. Translating gives CASSRTSGNADTQYF.

The CDR3 protein is CSVEAGRGYTF. DNA of the CDR3: TGCAGCGTTGAGGCAGGTCGGGGCTACACCTTC. V is TRBV29-1 and J is TRBJ1-2; D is unresolved. The CDR3 spans 11 residues. Germline CDR1 and CDR2: SQVTM and ANQGSEA. V lost 3 bases, J lost 8 bases, and 10 bases lay in between.

The chain combines TRBV7-2 with TRBJ2-3; 10 bases match TRBD2. From germline, CDR1 is SGHTA and CDR2 FQGNSA. The V and J ends lost 1 base and 3 bases, in that order; junction bases with no gene match: 7. CDR3 length: 17 residues. CDR3 nucleotides: TGTGCCAGCAGCTTAGATGGCCTAGCGGGAGTAACAGATACGCAGTATTTT. Translated: CASSLDGLAGVTDTQYF.

J is TRBJ2-3 and V is TRBV4-2; D remains unclear. This CDR3 has 14 amino acids. Trimming took 0 bases from V and 6 from J, leaving 10 bases between them. Germline V gene sequence: CDR1 LGHNA, CDR2 YNFKEQ. CDR3 nucleotides: TGTGCCAGCAGCCAAGATTGGGTCGTGGATACGCAGTATTTT. Amino acids: CASSQDWVVDTQYF.

This clone has a single count. The chain is built from TRBV9 and TRBJ2-7, with 8 bases that match TRBD2. J lost 2 bases, V lost 4 bases, and 8 bases had no gene match. The CDR3 runs to 15 residues. In germline, CDR1 is SGDLS, CDR2 YYNGEE. In DNA form, the CDR3 reads TGTGCCAGCAGCCCCCGAGCGGGAGTCGCCTACGAGCAGTACTTC. Its translation: CASSPRAGVAYEQYF.

The rearrangement uses TRBV14 and TRBJ2-1; D uncertain. CDR1 is SGHDN, CDR2 FVKESK, per germline. The CDR3 contains 11 residues. Trimming cost V 5 bases and J 8 bases, with 7 bases left between them. CDR3 protein: CASSKLDEQFF. The CDR3 bases are TGTGCCAGCAGCAAGTTGGATGAGCAGTTCTTC.